A single sample gave rise to the 24 T cell receptor beta chains below, sequenced in a study of cytomegalovirus exposure and HLA in healthy donors. PCR primers comprised 60 Vbeta and 13 Jbeta primers. Sequencing used immunoSEQ multiplex PCR; TCRdb keeps in-frame clones, though not all of them. The sample holds some 120,000 clones, roughly 69% seen once. Sequenced sample: PBMCs. The receptors come from a woman aged 30 to 39 in good health and CMV-seronegative.

The V gene is TRBV18, the J gene TRBJ2-7; TRBD1 matches at 7 bases. V gave up 3 bases and J gave up 2 bases; unmatched junction bases: 7. CDR3 size: 15 residues. Germline V gene sequence: CDR1 KGHSH, CDR2 LQKENI. CDR3 amino acids: CASSPRQGDAYEQYF. The CDR3 DNA follows: TGTGCCAGCTCACCGCGCCAGGGGGATGCCTACGAGCAGTACTTC.

This chain connects TRBV2 to TRBJ1-2; tentatively, D is TRBD1 (6 bases). Between the trimmed V and J ends, which lost 4 bases and 4 bases, there was a span of 13 bases. Looked up from germline, CDR1 is SNHLY and CDR2 is FYNNEI. This CDR3 spans 14 amino acids. The CDR3 here is CASSADRSSYGYTF. CDR3 nucleotide sequence: TGTGCCAGCAGTGCGGACAGAAGCTCCTATGGCTACACCTTC.

The sample holds one count of this clone. The chain carries TRBV28 and TRBJ2-7, with 10 positions matching TRBD2. CDR1 is MDHEN, CDR2 SYDVKM, per germline. The length of the CDR3 is 14 residues. J lost 12 bases, V lost 6 bases, and 14 bases had no gene match. This CDR3 is CASRREFPSGSMYF. DNA of the CDR3: TGTGCCAGCAGGAGGGAATTTCCTAGCGGGAGTATGTACTTC.

The rearrangement links TRBV29-1 to TRBJ2-3; TRBD2 aligns across 8 bases. Germline CDR1 SQVTM, CDR2 ANQGSEA. The CDR3 totals 15 residues. Germline trimming cut 3 bases from V and 2 bases from J; bases unmatched to any gene: 7. The CDR3 DNA is TGCAGCGTTGAGGGGACTAGGGGGGACACAGATACGCAGTATTTT. Its translation: CSVEGTRGDTDTQYF.

V usage is TRBV7-6 and J usage is TRBJ2-2, with 7 bases fitting TRBD2. Germline V gene lookup returns CDR1 SGHVS and CDR2 FNYEAQ. The V gene end was trimmed by 1 base and the J gene end by 4 bases; junction bases not matched to a gene: 15. The CDR3 loop spans 19 amino acids. The CDR3 bases are TGTGCCAGCAGCTTAGGCTATTTACAACAGCGGGAAGGCACCGGGGAGCTGTTTTTT. Translating gives CASSLGYLQQREGTGELFF.

The chain recombines TRBV4-3 with TRBJ2-2; tentative D call: TRBD1 (5 bases). The ends were cut back, 3 bases at V and 2 bases at J, with 16 bases in the middle. This CDR3 spans 17 amino acids. CDR1 LGHNA and CDR2 YSLEER come from the germline V gene. The CDR3 coding sequence is TGCGCCAGCAGCCACCGACAGTCAGTCCCTAACACCGGGGAGCTGTTTTTT. Translated, it gives CASSHRQSVPNTGELFF.

This rearrangement joins TRBV5-4 to TRBJ2-1; D is unresolved. The length of the CDR3 is 12 residues. V lost 0 bases and J lost 10, with 8 bases in between. Germline values: CDR1 SGHNT, CDR2 YYREEE (reference sequence). The CDR3 region is CASSLAASEQFF. CDR3 DNA sequence: TGTGCCAGCAGCTTGGCCGCGTCCGAGCAGTTCTTC.

This clone has only a few counts. Relative to the germline gene, one junction end is altered; a read error may explain this. V is TRBV13 and J is TRBJ1-4; 7 nucleotides align to TRBD1. CDR1 is PRHDT and CDR2 is FYEKMQ in the germline V gene (reference sequence). This CDR3 is 12 amino acids long. The CDR3 DNA sequence: TGTGCCAGCAGCCTAGGGGGCCAAAAACTGTTTTTT. The encoded protein is CASSLGGQKLFF.

This chain uses TRBV5-1 with TRBJ2-7; 7 bases line up with TRBD1. Trimming at V came to 4 bases and at J to 1 base, leaving 11 bases not matched to a gene. Germline V gene data show CDR1 as SGHRS and CDR2 as YFSETQ. The CDR3 is 16 residues long. CDR3 sequence (DNA): TGCGCCAGCAGCCGGACCGGGACAGATATTTCCTACGAGCAGTACTTC. Residues: CASSRTGTDISYEQYF.

The rearrangement joins TRBV7-9 to TRBJ2-7; D unresolved. Trimming cost V 1 base and J 1 base, with 8 bases left between them. Per the germline V gene, CDR1 is SEHNR and CDR2 is FQNEAQ (reference sequence). This CDR3 spans 14 amino acids. The CDR3 nucleotides are TGTGCCAGCAGCTTAGAACGGTTGTCCTACGAGCAGTACTTC. It yields the protein CASSLERLSYEQYF.

The V gene is TRBV2, the J gene TRBJ2-7, with 11 bases lining up with TRBD2. The CDR3 covers 15 residues. Trimming took 7 bases from V and 0 from J; bases not matched to a gene: 5. From germline, CDR1 is SNHLY and CDR2 FYNNEI. The CDR3 protein is CASKSGTSGSYEQYF. CDR3 DNA sequence: TGTGCCAGCAAGTCCGGGACTAGCGGCTCCTACGAGCAGTACTTC.

This clone turned up a few times. The chain employs TRBV29-1 and TRBJ2-5; TRBD2 aligns across 7 bases. V lost 1 base to trimming and J lost 5 bases; unmatched junction nucleotides: 1. This CDR3 is built from 12 residues. The germline V gene has CDR1 SQVTM and CDR2 ANQGSEA. Here the CDR3 DNA reads TGCAGCGTTGAAGGGGGAGGGGAGACCCAGTACTTC. Encoded protein: CSVEGGGETQYF.

The CDR3 region has the DNA TGTGCCAGCAGTAGTTCCGGGGTACTATCCGACACCATATATTTT. It translates to CASSSSGVLSDTIYF. The genes are TRBV28 and TRBJ1-3; D unresolved. V was cut by 5 bases and J by 8 bases, with 19 bases left in between. This CDR3 spans 15 amino acids. Looked up from germline, CDR1 is MDHEN and CDR2 is SYDVKM. The full variable domain, with the rest looked up from reference TRBV28 and TRBJ1-3, is DVKVTQSSRYLVKRTGEKVFLECVQDMDHENMFWYRQDPGLGLRLIYFSYDVKMKEKGDIPEGYSVSREKKERFSLILESASTNQTSMYLCASSSSGVLSDTIYFGEGSWLTVV.

The rearrangement links TRBV19 to TRBJ1-5; tentatively, D is TRBD1 (6 bases). In germline, CDR1 is LNHDA, CDR2 SQIVND (reference sequence). The CDR3 has 15 amino acids. V lost 3 bases to trimming and J lost 0 bases, with 9 bases between them. The CDR3 sequence: CASSMDSYSNQPQHF. As DNA, the CDR3 is TGTGCCAGTAGTATGGACAGCTATAGCAATCAGCCCCAGCATTTT.

The CDR3 DNA is TGTGCCAGCAGTGTCATTAGGGGGGCGGGAGTCTCCTACGAGCAGTACTTC. This codes for CASSVIRGAGVSYEQYF. The chain recombines TRBV6-1 with TRBJ2-7, with a weak D call TRBD2 (7 bases). The V gene's germline CDR1 is MNHNS and CDR2 SASEGT. The CDR3 extends over 17 amino acids. V gave up 4 bases and J gave up 0 bases, with 19 bases separating them.

The CDR3 DNA reads TGCGCCAGCAGCCAAGACAGGGGGTTCCCTAACTATGGCTACACCTTC. Amino acid sequence: CASSQDRGFPNYGYTF. The chain carries TRBV4-3 and TRBJ1-2; 7 bases match TRBD1. V lost 0 bases, J lost 0 bases, and 4 bases stayed unmatched. This CDR3 is 16 amino acids long. Germline V CDR1 and CDR2: LGHNA, YSLEER.

This clone has only a few counts. The rearrangement links TRBV18 to TRBJ2-7; D is possibly TRBD2 (6 bases). CDR3 length: 14 residues. V dropped 2 bases and J dropped 0 bases, with 8 bases sitting between them. In germline, CDR1 is KGHSH, CDR2 LQKENI. Here the CDR3 reads CASSPTGSSYEQYF. In DNA, the CDR3 is TGTGCCAGCTCACCAACCGGGAGCTCCTACGAGCAGTACTTC.

The chain couples TRBV28 to TRBJ2-7; TRBD1 agrees at 8 bases. Germline assignment: CDR1 MDHEN and CDR2 SYDVKM. CDR3 size: 15 residues. V dropped 6 bases and J dropped 4; count of bases not matched to a gene: 11. The CDR3 nucleotides read TGTGCCAGCAGCGCGGCGAGCAGGGGGCGTTACGAGCAGTACTTC. Its translation is CASSAASRGRYEQYF.

A few counts support this clone. V gene TRBV5-5 combines with J gene TRBJ1-4; maybe TRBD1 (5 bases). V gave up 5 bases and J gave up 3 bases, with 11 bases separating them. CDR3 length: 14 residues. Germline V gives CDR1 SGHKS, CDR2 YYEKEE (reference sequence). CDR3 bases: TGTGCCAGCAGAGGGGATTTGGCTAATGAAAAACTGTTTTTT. The encoded protein is CASRGDLANEKLFF.

J is TRBJ2-6 and V is TRBV5-6; 8 bases match TRBD2. Germline assignment: CDR1 SGHDT and CDR2 YYEEEE. This CDR3 spans 18 amino acids. The J segment lost 0 bases and the V segment lost 0 bases, leaving 5 bases of the junction unmatched. The CDR3 here is CASSLAGGWASGANVLTF. The DNA for the CDR3 is TGTGCCAGCAGCTTGGCGGGGGGGTGGGCCTCTGGGGCCAACGTCCTGACTTTC.

For the CDR3, the DNA is TGCAGCGTTGAAGATTCCCAGGGGGTGGACAAAAACATTCAGTACTTC. This translates into CSVEDSQGVDKNIQYF. V is TRBV29-1 and J is TRBJ2-4; 7 positions agree with TRBD1. The CDR3 length is 16 residues. After removal of 0 bases from V and 3 bases from J, the junction contained 8 bases not matched to a gene. CDR1 and CDR2 from the germline V gene are SQVTM and ANQGSEA.

The rearrangement uses TRBV5-1 and TRBJ1-1; D not resolved. The CDR3 totals 13 residues. Trimming took off 1 base at V and 1 base at J, with 5 bases between the two ends. The germline V gene encodes CDR1 SGHRS and CDR2 YFSETQ. The DNA of the CDR3 is TGCGCCAGCAGCTTGTCCAGGAACACTGAAGCTTTCTTT. It codes for CASSLSRNTEAFF. The full variable domain, with the rest looked up from reference TRBV5-1 and TRBJ1-1, is KAGVTQTPRYLIKTRGQQVTLSCSPISGHRSVSWYQQTPGQGLQFLFEYFSETQRNKGNFPGRFSGRQFSNSRSEMNVSTLELGDSALYLCASSLSRNTEAFFGQGTRLTVV.

The chain carries TRBV25-1 and TRBJ2-1, with a possible D match to TRBD2 (5 bases). The V end was cut by 5 bases, the J end by 9 bases, with 20 bases between. The CDR3 sequence is 15 residues long. Germline V lookup: CDR1 MGHDK, CDR2 SYGVNS. For the CDR3, the DNA is TGTGCCAGCAGTATTGGGTCTTGGGAGTTCCCTGAGCAGTTCTTC. Encoded protein: CASSIGSWEFPEQFF.

This chain uses TRBV30 with TRBJ2-7, with D possibly TRBD2 on 5 matching bases. From germline, CDR1 is GTSNPN and CDR2 SVGIG (reference sequence). Trimming shortened V by 0 bases and J by 5 bases, and 5 bases separated the two germline ends. This CDR3 is built from 11 residues. DNA for the CDR3: TGTGCCTGGAGTGTAGCGGACGAGCAGTACTTC. This encodes CAWSVADEQYF.